This T cell receptor beta chain was profiled in a study of blood T cell repertoires in COVID-19. Study background: Spain, Italy and the United States supplied samples that represented acute and convalescent COVID-19. In each case, the material was cDNA or gDNA derived from T cells, B-cell-depleted T cells, or PBMCs.

In the authors' workflow: Amplification from reference gene primers served as the basis for estimated nucleated cell counts. Sequencing was performed with immunoSEQ multiplex PCR; in TCRdb, only in-frame clones are kept and a portion is missing. V, J and clone size derive from that table, while D and trimming were established from the DNA sequence. Of 25,000 to 30,000 clones in the sample, about 80% are singletons; the top ten hold over 30%. The CDR3 covers 17 residues. V was pared by 0 bases and J by 1 base, with 13 bases between. Germline CDR1 SGHDN, CDR2 FVKESK. V gene TRBV14 combines with J gene TRBJ2-4; a weak D match, TRBD2 (6 bases). The specimen was peripheral blood. The clonotype comes from a man between 70 and 80 years old with acute or convalescent COVID-19. The CDR3 DNA reads TGTGCCAGCAGCCAAGATAATCGTCGGGGGGCCAAAAACATTCAGTACTTC. As protein: CASSQDNRRGAKNIQYF.